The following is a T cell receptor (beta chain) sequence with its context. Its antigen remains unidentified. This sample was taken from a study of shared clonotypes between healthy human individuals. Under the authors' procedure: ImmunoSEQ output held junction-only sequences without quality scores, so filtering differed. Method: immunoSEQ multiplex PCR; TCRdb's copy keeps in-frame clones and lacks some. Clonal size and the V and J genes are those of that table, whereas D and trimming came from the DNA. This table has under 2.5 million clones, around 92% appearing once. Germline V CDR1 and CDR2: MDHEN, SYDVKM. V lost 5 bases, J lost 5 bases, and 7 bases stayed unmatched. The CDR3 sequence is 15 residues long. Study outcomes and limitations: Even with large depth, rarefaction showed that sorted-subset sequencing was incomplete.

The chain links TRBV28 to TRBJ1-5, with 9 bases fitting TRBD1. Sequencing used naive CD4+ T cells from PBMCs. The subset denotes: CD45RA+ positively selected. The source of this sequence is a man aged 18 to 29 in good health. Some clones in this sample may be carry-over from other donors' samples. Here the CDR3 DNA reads TGTGCCAGCAGTGGACAAGGGACAGGGTATCAGCCCCAGCATTTT. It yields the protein CASSGQGTGYQPQHF.